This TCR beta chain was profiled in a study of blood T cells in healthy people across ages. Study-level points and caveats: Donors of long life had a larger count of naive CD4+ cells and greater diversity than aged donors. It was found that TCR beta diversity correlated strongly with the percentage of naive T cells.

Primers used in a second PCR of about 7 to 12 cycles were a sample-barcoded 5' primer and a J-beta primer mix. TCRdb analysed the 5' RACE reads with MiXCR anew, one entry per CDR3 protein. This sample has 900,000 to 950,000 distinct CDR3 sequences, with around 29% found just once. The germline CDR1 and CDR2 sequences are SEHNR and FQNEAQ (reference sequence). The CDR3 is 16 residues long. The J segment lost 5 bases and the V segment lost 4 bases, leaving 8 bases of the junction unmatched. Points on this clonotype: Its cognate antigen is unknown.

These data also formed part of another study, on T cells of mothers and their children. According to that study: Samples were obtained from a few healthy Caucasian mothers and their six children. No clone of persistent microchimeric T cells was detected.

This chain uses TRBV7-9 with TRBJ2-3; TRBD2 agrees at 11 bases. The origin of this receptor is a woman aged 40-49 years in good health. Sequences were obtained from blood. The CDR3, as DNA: TGTGCCAGCAGCTCCCAGACTAGCGGGGTTGGAGATACGCAGTATTTT. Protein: CASSSQTSGVGDTQYF.